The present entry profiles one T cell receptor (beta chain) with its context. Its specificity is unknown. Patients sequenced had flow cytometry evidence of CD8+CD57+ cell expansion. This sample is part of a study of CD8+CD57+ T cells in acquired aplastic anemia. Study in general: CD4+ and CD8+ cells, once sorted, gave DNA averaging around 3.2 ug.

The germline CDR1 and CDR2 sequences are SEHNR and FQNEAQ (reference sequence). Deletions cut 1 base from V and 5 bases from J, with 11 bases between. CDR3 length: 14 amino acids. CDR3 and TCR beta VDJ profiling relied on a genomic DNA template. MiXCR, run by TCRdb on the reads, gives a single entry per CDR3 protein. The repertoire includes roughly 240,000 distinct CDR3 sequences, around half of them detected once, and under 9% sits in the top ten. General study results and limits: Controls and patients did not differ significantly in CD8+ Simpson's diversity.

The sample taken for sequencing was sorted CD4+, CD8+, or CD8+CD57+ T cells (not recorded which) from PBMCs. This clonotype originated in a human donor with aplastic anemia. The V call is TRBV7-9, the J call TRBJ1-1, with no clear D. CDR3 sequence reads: CASSLDKLGTEAFF. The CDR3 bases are TGTGCCAGCAGCTTAGATAAATTGGGGACTGAAGCTTTCTTT.